A selection of T cell receptor beta chains follows, all from one sample in a study of regulatory T cells. The data were produced by immunoSEQ multiplex PCR, yet TCRdb's version contains in-frame clones alone and is incomplete. The sample lists about 35,000 clones; 89% were seen once. The sample taken for sequencing was conventional CD4+ T cells sorted from blood. The receptors here all came from a person under 30 with CD3G deficiency. Each CDR3 is given with its conserved first and last residue. A D gene is named only where the DNA matches it firmly. Clone size, where shown, is once, few, many, or a class for clones that have expanded.

V,D,size,J,DNA,CDR3
TRBV6-1,TRBD1,.,TRBJ2-4,TGTGCCAGCACCTTGGGGACAGTAGCCAAAAACATTCAGTACTTC,CASTLGTVAKNIQYF
TRBV28,TRBD2,.,TRBJ2-7,TGTGCCAGCAGTTTACGAACACCCGGGGGGGGTCAAGGCTACGAGCAGTACTTC,CASSLRTPGGGQGYEQYF
TRBV28,.,.,TRBJ1-2,TGTGCCAGCAACCCCGGGGGAACTTATGGCTACACCTTC,CASNPGGTYGYTF
TRBV7-9,.,.,TRBJ2-5,TGTGCCAGCAGCTTACTCGCCTCCAGGGGAAAAGAGACCCAGTACTTC,CASSLLASRGKETQYF
TRBV28,.,.,TRBJ2-3,TGTGCCAGCAGTTCCCCATCCATATCCGGGACCCGAGACTCAGATACGCAGTATTTT,CASSSPSISGTRDSDTQYF
TRBV6-1,.,.,TRBJ2-7,TGTGCCAGCAGCTGGGGCTCCGATTCCTACGAGCAGTACTTC,CASSWGSDSYEQYF
TRBV28,.,.,TRBJ2-3,TGTGCCAGCCAGGACCCTGGAGGGTTAGGGACAGATACGCAGTATTTT,CASQDPGGLGTDTQYF
TRBV28,TRBD1,.,TRBJ2-7,TGTGCCAGCAGTTTACCCGGACAGGGTAACGAGCAGTACTTC,CASSLPGQGNEQYF
TRBV28,.,.,TRBJ2-7,TGTGCCAGCAGACTAACAGGGAGAAGCGAGCAGTACTTC,CASRLTGRSEQYF
TRBV10-3,.,.,TRBJ2-6,TGTGCCATCAGTGAGGGAAGCTCTGGGGCCAACGTCCTGACTTTC,CAISEGSSGANVLTF
TRBV6-1,.,.,TRBJ1-4,TGTGCCAGCAGTGGAGAGCCTTGGACAGTTACGTTTTTT,CASSGEPWTVTFF
TRBV18,.,.,TRBJ2-3,TGTGCCAGCTCACCCGGGACGACAGTGGCAGATACGCAGTATTTT,CASSPGTTVADTQYF
TRBV7-9,.,.,TRBJ2-1,TGTGCCAGCAGCCCGAGTAGGGATGAGCAGTTCTTC,CASSPSRDEQFF
TRBV5-1,TRBD1,.,TRBJ2-7,TGCGCCAGCAGCTGGACAGGTCTGGAGGAGCAGTACTTC,CASSWTGLEEQYF
TRBV5-1,.,.,TRBJ2-7,TGCGCCAGCAGCTTGGAGGGAAGGGGCGAGCAGTACTTC,CASSLEGRGEQYF
TRBV18,TRBD1,.,TRBJ2-1,TGTGCCAGCTCACCCTCAGGGGGTGAGCAGTTCTTC,CASSPSGGEQFF
TRBV6-1,.,.,TRBJ1-6,TGTGCCAGCGGAAGGGGGAATTCACCCCTCCACTTT,CASGRGNSPLHF
TRBV6-6,TRBD1,few,TRBJ1-2,TGTGCCAGCAGACGCGGACAGGGTTATTCCTATGGCTACACCTTC,CASRRGQGYSYGYTF
TRBV28,.,.,TRBJ2-7,TGTGCCAGCAGTCCTATTAAAAGCGCCTACGAGCAGTACTTC,CASSPIKSAYEQYF
TRBV6-1,.,.,TRBJ2-1,TGTGCCAGCAGTGCCCCAGCGGGAGGACAGGGGCAGTTCTTC,CASSAPAGGQGQFF
TRBV11-2,.,.,TRBJ1-1,TGTGCCAGCAGCAAAAGGGAGGACACTGAAGCTTTCTTT,CASSKREDTEAFF
TRBV5-1,.,.,TRBJ2-1,TGCGCCAGCAGCTTGGATGGGTCGCCCCCAGACGAGCAGTTCTTC,CASSLDGSPPDEQFF
TRBV4-1,.,.,TRBJ2-3,TGCGCCAGCAGCCTAACCTACAGGCAGGAAGGGGATACGCAGTATTTT,CASSLTYRQEGDTQYF
TRBV6-1,.,.,TRBJ1-4,TGTGCCAGCAGACACTCTGGGAAACTCGAAAAACTGTTTTTT,CASRHSGKLEKLFF
TRBV6-6,.,.,TRBJ1-6,TGTGCCAGCAGTTACTCAGAGCCCGACAATTCACCCCTCCACTTT,CASSYSEPDNSPLHF
TRBV28,TRBD2,.,TRBJ2-1,TGTGCCAGCAGTTTGCCCGGACTAGCGGGAAGATATGAGCAGTTCTTC,CASSLPGLAGRYEQFF
TRBV28,.,.,TRBJ1-5,TGTGCCAGCAGGGCCGGCAATAGCAATCAGCCCCAGCATTTT,CASRAGNSNQPQHF
TRBV19,.,.,TRBJ1-5,TGTGCCAGTAGTATGGAACCGGGACATATAAGATATAGCAATCAGCCCCAGCATTTT,CASSMEPGHIRYSNQPQHF
TRBV28,.,.,TRBJ2-7,TGTGCCAGCAGTTCGGGACTTAGTAGGAAGTACTTC,CASSSGLSRKYF
TRBV6-1,.,.,TRBJ2-7,TGTGCCAGCACTCCTCGTGAGGGCCGCCAGGGCGAGCAGTACTTC,CASTPREGRQGEQYF
TRBV27,TRBD2,.,TRBJ2-1,TGTGCCAGCAGTCCTGCTGGGCGGGGGGGCATACGGTCCTACAATGAGCAGTTCTTC,CASSPAGRGGIRSYNEQFF
TRBV6-1,.,.,TRBJ1-1,TGTGCCAGCAGTGAACAGGCAGCCGTTACAGAAGCTTTCTTT,CASSEQAAVTEAFF
TRBV6-1,TRBD1,once,TRBJ2-2,TGTGCCAGCAAGGGACAGATAAGGACCGGGGAGCTGTTTTTT,CASKGQIRTGELFF
TRBV19,TRBD2,.,TRBJ2-2,TGTGCCAGTAGTATGAGTCTAGCGGGGACCGGGGAGCTGTTTTTT,CASSMSLAGTGELFF
TRBV19,.,few,TRBJ1-4,TGTGCCAGTAGTTTCCAGTTGGGGCTGGAACTGTTTTTT,CASSFQLGLELFF
TRBV5-1,.,.,TRBJ2-5,TGCGCCAGCAGCTTGAGTGAAGGGTACGGCAAGACCCAGTACTTC,CASSLSEGYGKTQYF
TRBV6-6,.,.,TRBJ1-2,TGTGCCAGCAGTTACGGAGGGGGTAACTATGGCTACACCTTC,CASSYGGGNYGYTF
TRBV6-6,.,.,TRBJ1-1,TGTGCCAGCACGGAGGGGAGGGGCACTGAAGCTTTCTTT,CASTEGRGTEAFF
TRBV21-1,.,.,TRBJ2-7,TGTGCCAGCAGCAAAGCGTTCTTAATCGGCCGGGACAGAACCTACGAGCAGTACTTC,CASSKAFLIGRDRTYEQYF
TRBV6-5,.,.,TRBJ2-6,TGTGCCAGCAGTTTGAGCTCTGGGGCCAACGTCCTGACTTTC,CASSLSSGANVLTF
TRBV7-3,.,.,TRBJ2-7,.,CASSFAQGSPKYF
TRBV7-9,TRBD1,.,TRBJ2-3,TGTGCCAGCAGCTTAGCCCGGACAGGGGAAGATACGCAGTATTTT,CASSLARTGEDTQYF
TRBV28,TRBD1,.,TRBJ1-4,TGTGCCAGCAGAGACACAGGGGGGGGTGAAAAACTGTTTTTT,CASRDTGGGEKLFF
TRBV19,.,.,TRBJ2-4,TGTGCCAGTAGTATAGATCTGGGGAACATTCAGTACTTC,CASSIDLGNIQYF
TRBV10-3,.,once,TRBJ2-7,TGTGCCATCAGTCCCGGACCGAGCTCCTACGAGCAGTACTTC,CAISPGPSSYEQYF
TRBV6-5,.,.,TRBJ1-4,TGTGCCAGCAGTTACTCGGGGGAGACTAATGAAAAACTGTTTTTT,CASSYSGETNEKLFF
TRBV18,.,.,TRBJ2-1,TGTGCCAGCTCACCACTAATTAGCTCCATGAATGAGCAGTTCTTC,CASSPLISSMNEQFF
TRBV10-3,TRBD2,.,TRBJ2-1,TGTGCCATCAGTGCCTACACGACTAGCGGGAGGGCCGGCACCTACAATGAGCAGTTCTTC,CAISAYTTSGRAGTYNEQFF
TRBV19,TRBD2,.,TRBJ2-7,TGTGCCAGTAGCGACATCGGACTAGCGGCCAGGAGCTCCTACGAGCAGTACTTC,CASSDIGLAARSSYEQYF
TRBV5-1,.,.,TRBJ2-6,TGCGCCAGCAGCTTGGGACAGGAGGCTGGGGCCAACGTCCTGACTTTC,CASSLGQEAGANVLTF
TRBV6-1,.,.,TRBJ1-2,TGTGCCAGCAGTGGGACATGGCAAGGCTACACCTTC,CASSGTWQGYTF
TRBV5-1,.,.,TRBJ2-3,TGCGCCAGCAGCTTGGTTACAGGGTCTTCTACAGATACGCAGTATTTT,CASSLVTGSSTDTQYF
TRBV5-1,.,.,TRBJ1-6,TGCGCCAGCAGCTTGGGACAGCCCTATTCACCCCTCCACTTT,CASSLGQPYSPLHF